This TCR beta chain was observed in a study of blood T cells in healthy people across ages. Donor samples were obtained from healthy Caucasian individuals from Russia, aged roughly 6 to 95. Whenever a sample was processed, at least 7 million PBMCs were isolated. Using a J-beta primer mix together with a sample-barcoded 5' primer, a second PCR was run for roughly 7 to 11 cycles. In TCRdb, the 5' RACE reads were re-called with MiXCR into one record per CDR3 protein. In the table there are fewer than 900,000 distinct CDR3 sequences, roughly 43% of which are singletons. In germline, CDR1 is DFQATT, CDR2 SNEGSKA (reference sequence). The CDR3 totals 13 residues. With 2 bases removed from V and 6 bases from J, the gap between germline ends came to 14 bases.

This TCR was recovered from a woman aged 55-70 years in good health. V usage is TRBV20-1 and J usage is TRBJ2-7; TRBD1 or TRBD2 may be the D gene (6 bases each). Sequencing input: blood. The CDR3 DNA is TGCAGTGCTAGAAGACCGGGGGCGGGCGAGCAGTACTTC. It specifies CSARRPGAGEQYF.